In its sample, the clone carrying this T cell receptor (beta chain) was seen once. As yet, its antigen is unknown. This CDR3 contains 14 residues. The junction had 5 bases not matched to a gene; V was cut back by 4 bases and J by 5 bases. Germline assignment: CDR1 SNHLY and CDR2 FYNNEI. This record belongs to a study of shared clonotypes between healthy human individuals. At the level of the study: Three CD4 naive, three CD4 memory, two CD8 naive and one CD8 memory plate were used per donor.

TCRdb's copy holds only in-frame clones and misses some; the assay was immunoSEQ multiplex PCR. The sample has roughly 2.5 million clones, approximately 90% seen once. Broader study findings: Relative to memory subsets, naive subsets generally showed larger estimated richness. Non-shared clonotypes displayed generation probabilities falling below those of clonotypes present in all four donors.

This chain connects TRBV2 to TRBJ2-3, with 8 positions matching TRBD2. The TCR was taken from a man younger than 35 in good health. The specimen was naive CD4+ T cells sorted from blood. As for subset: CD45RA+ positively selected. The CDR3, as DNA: TGTGCCAGCAGTGCGGCGGGGGGTTTAGATACGCAGTATTTT. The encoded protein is CASSAAGGLDTQYF.